Following are 22 T cell receptor beta chains from one sample sequenced in a study of control samples from healthy donors and cancer patients. Libraries were prepared by immunoSEQ multiplex PCR; TCRdb keeps only in-frame clonotypes and omits some of them. The table lists approximately 97,000 clones, roughly nine tenths of them singletons. The specimen was blood. The receptor source for this set is a woman aged 18-29 years in good health.

This clone was detected a few times. The V gene is TRBV19, the J gene TRBJ2-7, with a possible D match to TRBD1 (6 bases). Trimming removed 3 bases at V and 4 bases at J, with 13 bases between. CDR3 length equals 14 residues. Germline values: CDR1 LNHDA, CDR2 SQIVND (reference sequence). The DNA for the CDR3 is TGTGCCAGTAGTATGGCAGGGGCACGGTACGAGCAGTACTTC. Residues: CASSMAGARYEQYF.

This clone appeared a single time. The chain employs TRBV29-1 and TRBJ1-4, with D possibly being TRBD1 (6 bases). The V and J ends lost 0 bases and 8 bases respectively, with 16 bases between them. The V gene's germline CDR1 is SQVTM and CDR2 ANQGSEA. The CDR3 length is 15 residues. The CDR3 DNA reads as TGCAGCGTTGAAGAGGAGGGACAAACGGGGGAAAAACTGTTTTTT. Protein sequence: CSVEEEGQTGEKLFF.

V is TRBV6-6 and J is TRBJ2-2; TRBD2 matches 8 bases. This CDR3 spans 16 amino acids. V trimming: 4 bases; J trimming: 7 bases; junction bases outside the gene matches: 11. Germline CDR1 and CDR2: MNHNY and SVGAGI (reference sequence). The CDR3 here is CASSSEGTRFGGELFF. DNA for the CDR3: TGTGCCAGCAGTTCCGAGGGGACTAGATTCGGCGGGGAGCTGTTTTTT.

The V gene is TRBV30, the J gene TRBJ1-5; D remains unclear. Trimming pared 2 bases from V and 0 bases from J, leaving 8 bases between. CDR1 is GTSNPN, CDR2 SVGIG, per germline (reference sequence). The CDR3 contains 14 residues. CDR3 in amino acids: CAWSSTLSNQPQHF. CDR3 DNA: TGTGCCTGGAGTAGCACCCTTAGCAATCAGCCCCAGCATTTT.

This chain joins TRBV5-6 and TRBJ1-4; TRBD1 matches at 8 bases. CDR1 is SGHDT, CDR2 YYEEEE, per germline. The CDR3 is made up of 14 amino acids. Trimming cost V 2 bases and J 7 bases; bases outside gene matches: 4. Here the CDR3 DNA reads TGTGCCAGCAGCTTCACAGGGGGGTCTGAAAAACTGTTTTTT. Translated: CASSFTGGSEKLFF.

V usage is TRBV19 and J usage is TRBJ1-1; D is unclear. CDR3 length equals 13 residues. CDR1 is LNHDA, CDR2 SQIVND, per germline (reference sequence). Trimming removed 5 bases from V and 3 bases from J, with 10 bases in between. The CDR3 DNA reads as TGTGCCAGTAGTCCCTTGGGGTACACTGAAGCTTTCTTT. It codes for CASSPLGYTEAFF.

This chain links TRBV6-5 with TRBJ2-3; the D gene could be TRBD1 or TRBD2 (5 bases each). Germline V gene data show CDR1 as MNHEY and CDR2 as SVGAGI. V gave up 6 bases and J gave up 0 bases, with 13 bases separating them. The CDR3 length is 15 residues. The CDR3 sequence: CASSAGTDSTDTQYF. DNA for the CDR3: TGTGCCAGCAGCGCCGGGACGGATAGCACAGATACGCAGTATTTT.

The V and J genes are TRBV18 and TRBJ1-3; 7 nucleotides align to TRBD1. J gave up 5 bases and V 3 bases, and 4 bases lay outside the gene matches. This CDR3 has 14 residues. CDR1 is KGHSH and CDR2 is LQKENI in the germline V gene. The CDR3 protein is CASSPKTGRNTIYF. CDR3 nucleotides: TGTGCCAGCTCACCCAAGACAGGGAGAAACACCATATATTTT.

CDR3 loop: CAWGIGNPAYEQYF. The CDR3 region has the DNA TGTGCCTGGGGTATAGGAAACCCCGCCTACGAGCAGTACTTC. The rearrangement links TRBV30 to TRBJ2-7; D not resolved. V dropped 5 bases and J dropped 2 bases, with 16 bases sitting between them. Germline V gives CDR1 GTSNPN, CDR2 SVGIG (reference sequence). This CDR3 has 14 amino acids.

A word on this clone: Other DNA sequences in this specimen translate into the identical CDR3. The chain links TRBV2 to TRBJ2-7, with 8 nucleotides matching TRBD1. With V trimmed by 5 bases and J by 7 bases, 13 bases remained unmatched. The CDR3 is 15 amino acids. Germline CDR1 reads SNHLY; CDR2 reads FYNNEI. Here the CDR3 DNA reads TGTGCCAGCAGTCCTGGGGGGCAGGGGGCGAATGAGCAGTACTTC. Amino acids: CASSPGGQGANEQYF.

The CDR3 protein is CASRRAAREAFF. CDR3 nucleotide sequence: TGTGCCAGCAGGAGGGCAGCGCGTGAAGCTTTCTTT. The chain links TRBV28 to TRBJ1-1; no reliable D call. This CDR3 is 12 amino acids long. Per the germline V gene, CDR1 is MDHEN and CDR2 is SYDVKM. Trimming pared 6 bases from V and 7 bases from J, leaving 12 bases between.

This chain joins TRBV9 and TRBJ2-2; 8 nucleotides align to TRBD2. Germline V lookup: CDR1 SGDLS, CDR2 YYNGEE. CDR3 length: 16 residues. Trimming removed 4 bases from V and 5 bases from J; junction bases left unmatched: 10. CDR3 region: CASSPKRGSGTGELFF. The CDR3 coding sequence is TGTGCCAGCAGCCCGAAGCGGGGGTCGGGGACCGGGGAGCTGTTTTTT.

CDR3 DNA sequence: TGTGCCAGCAGCCCTCCCGGGGGGGGAGATACGCAGTATTTT. Its translation is CASSPPGGGDTQYF. This chain joins TRBV9 and TRBJ2-3, with TRBD2 identical over 8 bases. The length of the CDR3 is 14 residues. CDR1 and CDR2 from the germline V gene are SGDLS and YYNGEE. Germline trimming cut 4 bases from V and 5 bases from J; bases unmatched to any gene: 6.

The chain couples TRBV27 to TRBJ2-2, with 9 bases identical to TRBD1. V lost 7 bases, J lost 2 bases, and 2 bases stayed unmatched. Germline CDR1 is MNHEY and CDR2 is SMNVEV (reference sequence). CDR3 length: 14 residues. CDR3 residues: CASTGQGNTGELFF. Here the CDR3 DNA reads TGTGCCAGCACGGGACAGGGTAACACCGGGGAGCTGTTTTTT.

The CDR3 DNA reads as TGTGCCACAAGAGAGGGTAGCGCCGGGGAGCTGTTTTTT. Translating it yields CATREGSAGELFF. The chain has TRBV24-1 and TRBJ2-2; D may be TRBD2 (5 bases). Trimming shortened V by 10 bases and J by 6 bases, and 14 bases separated the two germline ends. CDR1 KGHDR and CDR2 SFDVKD come from the germline V gene. The CDR3 extends over 13 amino acids.

The chain combines TRBV7-9 with TRBJ1-2; D not resolved. The CDR3 sequence is 15 residues long. The germline CDR1 and CDR2 sequences are SEHNR and FQNEAQ (reference sequence). The V end was cut by 2 bases, the J end by 0 bases, with 10 bases between. The CDR3 here is CASSLWHGPNYGYTF. CDR3 nucleotide sequence: TGTGCCAGCAGCTTATGGCACGGTCCTAACTATGGCTACACCTTC.

The V and J genes are TRBV4-2 and TRBJ1-6, with D uncertain. Trimming left V 0 bases short and J 6 bases short, with 12 bases between. The CDR3 length is 16 residues. Germline CDR1 LGHNA, CDR2 YNFKEQ. The CDR3 protein is CASSQERRVGNSPLHF. DNA of the CDR3: TGTGCCAGCAGCCAAGAGCGGAGGGTTGGTAATTCACCCCTCCACTTT.

The V gene is TRBV3-1 (or the pseudogene TRBV3-2), the J gene TRBJ2-1; D perhaps matches TRBD2 (6 bases). CDR1 LGHDT and CDR2 YNNKEL come from the germline V gene (reference sequence). Trimming shortened V by 0 bases and J by 3 bases, and 15 bases separated the two germline ends. This CDR3 has 17 residues. In nucleotides, the CDR3 is TGTGCCAGCAGCCAAGATAGGGGCGGGGCCGGCTACAATGAGCAGTTCTTC. It translates to CASSQDRGGAGYNEQFF.

The V gene is TRBV5-1, the J gene TRBJ2-7, with unresolved D. Germline V lookup: CDR1 SGHRS, CDR2 YFSETQ. Trimming took 5 bases from V and 2 from J, leaving 5 bases between them. CDR3 length: 11 residues. The CDR3 loop reads CASRGTYEQYF. In DNA, the CDR3 is TGCGCCAGCAGAGGGACCTACGAGCAGTACTTC.

CDR3: CASSLVGGTLEQYF. In DNA form, the CDR3 reads TGTGCCAGCAGCTTAGTGGGCGGGACCCTCGAGCAGTACTTC. The V and J genes are TRBV7-9 and TRBJ2-7, with D possibly matching TRBD2 (6 bases). The germline V gene encodes CDR1 SEHNR and CDR2 FQNEAQ (reference sequence). The V gene lost 1 base and the J gene lost 6 bases, with 13 bases spanning the gap. This CDR3 comprises 14 residues.

This clone came up once. The rearrangement joins TRBV15 to TRBJ2-1; the match to TRBD1 covers 7 bases. CDR1 and CDR2 from the germline V gene are LNHNV and YYDKDF (reference sequence). The J segment lost 4 bases and the V segment lost 2 bases, leaving 5 bases of the junction unmatched. This CDR3 spans 15 amino acids. In DNA, the CDR3 is TGTGCCACCAGCAGAATTGGGGACAGTTACAATGAGCAGTTCTTC. Translation gives CATSRIGDSYNEQFF.

The chain combines TRBV12-3 or TRBV12-4 with TRBJ1-5; D is unresolved. The CDR3 has 11 amino acids. Between the trimmed V and J ends, which lost 3 bases and 7 bases, there was a span of 4 bases. This CDR3 reads CASSLGQPQHF. CDR3 coding DNA: TGTGCCAGCAGTTTGGGACAGCCCCAGCATTTT.